This T cell receptor beta chain was retrieved from a study of cytomegalovirus exposure and HLA in healthy donors. On the study more broadly: The 110 million or so unique TCR beta sequences, from around 200 million T cells, were found by an earlier analysis.

With respect to this clone: Its antigen is as yet unknown.

PCR used 60 Vbeta primers and 13 Jbeta primers. Clones were sequenced by immunoSEQ multiplex PCR, and TCRdb holds only the in-frame ones, with some missing. The sample holds about 160,000 clones, roughly two thirds seen once. Samples came from healthy bone marrow donors. Study-level findings and limits: Among the sequence variants, a highly shared cluster was likely an artifact of sequencing. CMV serostatus was the only immune exposure information that was available.

This sequence originates from a young woman in good health and CMV-seronegative. Sequences were obtained from PBMCs.

For the CDR3, the DNA is TGTGCCAGCAGTTTACCGCAGGGCCTCTACGAGCAGTACTTC. This translates into CASSLPQGLYEQYF. The chain joins TRBV28 to TRBJ2-7, with D maybe TRBD1 (5 bases). V gave up 2 bases and J gave up 3 bases, with 11 bases separating them. This CDR3 spans 14 amino acids. Germline CDR1 MDHEN, CDR2 SYDVKM.